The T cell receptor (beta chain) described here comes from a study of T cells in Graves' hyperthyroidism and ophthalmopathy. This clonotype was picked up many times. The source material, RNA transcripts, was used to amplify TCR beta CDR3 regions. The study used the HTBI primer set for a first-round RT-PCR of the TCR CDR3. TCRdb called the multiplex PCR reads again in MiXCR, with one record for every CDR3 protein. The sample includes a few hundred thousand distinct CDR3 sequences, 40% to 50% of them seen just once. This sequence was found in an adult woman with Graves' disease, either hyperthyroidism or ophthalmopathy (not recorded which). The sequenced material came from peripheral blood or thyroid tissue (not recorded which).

CDR3 residues: CACGQGAEKLFF. DNA for the CDR3: TGTGCCTGTGGACAGGGGGCTGAAAAACTGTTTTTT. The V gene is TRBV30, the J gene TRBJ1-4; TRBD1 agrees at 11 bases. The CDR3 is made up of 12 amino acids. The V segment lost 6 bases and the J segment 7 bases; nucleotides outside the gene matches: 1. Germline V CDR1 and CDR2: GTSNPN, SVGIG (reference sequence).